The 14 T cell receptor beta chains below were found in one sample sequenced in a study of regulatory T cells in long-lasting Graves disease. Stated time point: newly diagnosed GD, antithyroid drugs for less than 3 months. The TCR library was prepared using RNA isolated from PBMCs. iRepertoire HTBI primers and Arm-PCR of CDR3 regions built TCR beta libraries. Via MiXCR, TCRdb re-called the multiplex PCR reads, giving one row per CDR3 protein. The repertoire holds 510,000 or so distinct CDR3 sequences, more than 10% seen once, with 7.5% to 9% in the top ten. These records were also assigned to another study, of T cells in Graves' hyperthyroidism and ophthalmopathy.

This sample comprised peripheral blood mononuclear cells (PBMCs), obtained at new diagnosis, from a patient treated with antithyroid drugs. These receptors were collected from a woman younger than 45 with Graves disease.

A few counts support this clonotype. The chain uses TRBV13 and TRBJ1-2; maybe TRBD1 (5 bases). Germline V gene data show CDR1 as PRHDT and CDR2 as FYEKMQ (reference sequence). The CDR3 loop spans 14 amino acids. V was trimmed by 2 bases and J by 5 bases, leaving 12 bases between them. CDR3 sequence: CASSLMAGWYGYTF. As DNA, the CDR3 is TGTGCCAGCAGCTTAATGGCAGGGTGGTATGGCTACACCTTC.

This clonotype was seen many times. The chain is built from TRBV12-3 or TRBV12-4 and TRBJ2-1, with a possible D match to TRBD2 (5 bases). V was trimmed by 0 bases and J by 7 bases, leaving 16 bases between them. The CDR3 is 16 amino acids. The CDR3 DNA is TGTGCCAGCAGTTTAGCCCGGTCGGAGGCGAAGAATGAGCAGTTCTTC. Translated: CASSLARSEAKNEQFF.

V and J are TRBV19 and TRBJ2-7, with 10 bases that match TRBD1. The CDR3 is made up of 16 amino acids. V lost 5 bases to trimming and J lost 3 bases; unmatched junction nucleotides: 10. Germline CDR1 LNHDA, CDR2 SQIVND (reference sequence). CDR3 nucleotide sequence: TGTGCCAGTAGTTCCCTCGGGACAGGGGCCGGCTACGAGCAGTACTTC. Its protein is CASSSLGTGAGYEQYF.

This clonotype occurred many times. The gene calls are TRBV30 and TRBJ1-1; no definite D call. The CDR3 is 14 amino acids. Germline CDR1 and CDR2: GTSNPN and SVGIG (reference sequence). Trimming removed 5 bases from V and 1 base from J, with 14 bases in between. The CDR3 region is CAWGITDGNTEAFF. The CDR3 DNA is TGTGCCTGGGGAATAACGGACGGGAACACTGAAGCTTTCTTT.

This chain joins TRBV7-9 and TRBJ1-1, with TRBD1 as a possible D gene (5 bases). This CDR3 comprises 16 residues. The V end was cut by 1 base, the J end by 11 bases, with 23 bases between. Germline assignment: CDR1 SEHNR and CDR2 FQNEAQ (reference sequence). CDR3 protein: CASSLVVTGATTNAFF. DNA for the CDR3: TGTGCCAGCAGCTTAGTTGTCACCGGGGCCACGACGAACGCTTTCTTT.

This clonotype was counted a few times. V gene TRBV19 combines with J gene TRBJ2-1; D uncertain. The CDR3 spans 15 residues. V was clipped by 1 base and J by 3 bases, with 10 bases between them. CDR1 and CDR2 from the germline V gene are LNHDA and SQIVND (reference sequence). Written as DNA, the CDR3 is TGTGCCAGTAGTATAGGAAAATCGGTCTACAATGAGCAGTTCTTC. Its translation: CASSIGKSVYNEQFF.

Many counts were recorded for this clonotype. The CDR3 loop is CASSPRAVLIDTQYF. The CDR3 coding sequence is TGTGCCAGCTCACCGAGGGCGGTCCTCATAGATACGCAGTATTTT. V usage is TRBV18 and J usage is TRBJ2-3, with D possibly matching TRBD2 (5 bases). The V and J ends lost 3 bases and 5 bases respectively, with 15 bases between them. This CDR3 spans 15 amino acids. Germline CDR1 reads KGHSH; CDR2 reads LQKENI.

Notes on this clonotype: A much larger clone sits a single nucleotide away, making a read error possible. The chain carries TRBV6-2 or TRBV6-3 and TRBJ1-6; D may be TRBD1 (5 bases). Per the germline V gene, CDR1 is MNHEY and CDR2 is SVGEGT. V lost 5 bases and J lost 7, with 15 bases in between. This CDR3 is built from 15 residues. The CDR3 protein is CASSEGTGPNSPLHF. CDR3 bases: TGTGCCAGCAGTGAAGGAACAGGCCCGAATTCACCCCTCCACTTT.

Many counts were recorded for this clonotype. V and J are TRBV5-4 and TRBJ2-3; D is perhaps TRBD1 (6 bases). Germline CDR1 reads SGHNT; CDR2 reads YYREEE (reference sequence). Trimming cost V 4 bases and J 2 bases, with 17 bases left between them. The CDR3 is 16 amino acids. The CDR3 DNA sequence: TGTGCCAGCAGCCTCAGGGGTGGTGGGATCACAGATACGCAGTATTTT. Its protein is CASSLRGGGITDTQYF.

This clonotype appeared a few times. The chain recombines TRBV28 with TRBJ1-2; D may be TRBD1 (5 bases). CDR3 size: 14 residues. Trimming stripped 7 bases from V and 5 bases from J, with 17 bases between. The V gene's germline CDR1 is MDHEN and CDR2 SYDVKM. The CDR3 region has the DNA TGTGCCAGCACTCCTCGTCGGGGGTTGTATGGCTACACCTTC. This gives the protein CASTPRRGLYGYTF.

This clonotype came up a few times. The CDR3 is CASVRFNYGYTF. DNA of the CDR3: TGTGCCAGCGTACGCTTTAACTATGGCTACACCTTC. The chain combines TRBV7-9 with TRBJ1-2; D gene ambiguous. Germline V CDR1 and CDR2: SEHNR, FQNEAQ (reference sequence). Between the trimmed V and J ends, which lost 8 bases and 1 base, there was a span of 8 bases. The length of the CDR3 is 12 residues.

This clonotype appeared many times. The rearrangement links TRBV14 to TRBJ2-7, with TRBD1 as a possible D gene (7 bases). CDR3 length equals 15 residues. Trimming shortened V by 3 bases and J by 4 bases, and 16 bases separated the two germline ends. Germline V gene sequence: CDR1 SGHDN, CDR2 FVKESK. The CDR3 nucleotides are TGTGCCAGCAGCCATCAGGCGACAGGGAGGTACGAGCAGTACTTC. Protein sequence: CASSHQATGRYEQYF.

This clonotype came up many times. The V call is TRBV13, the J call TRBJ2-1, with TRBD1 as a possible D gene (6 bases). Germline lookup yields CDR1 PRHDT and CDR2 FYEKMQ (reference sequence). Trimming removed 7 bases from V and 1 base from J, with 14 bases in between. This CDR3 is built from 15 residues. As DNA, the CDR3 is TGTGCCAGCACCGAGGGGGTCGGTTCCTACAATGAGCAGTTCTTC. Protein: CASTEGVGSYNEQFF.

The sample holds many counts of this clonotype. This sequence joins TRBV7-3 and TRBJ2-2; 9 bases are shared with TRBD2. With V trimmed by 5 bases and J by 3 bases, 1 base remained unmatched. This CDR3 region has 14 residues. Looked up from germline, CDR1 is SGHTA and CDR2 is FQGTGA. In nucleotides, the CDR3 is TGTGCCAGCAGCCGGACTAGCGACACCGGGGAGCTGTTTTTT. Residues: CASSRTSDTGELFF.